This entry lists 29 T cell receptor beta chains sequenced from one sample in a study of OX40 agonist ivuxolimab in advanced cancers. Here immunoSEQ multiplex PCR was the method, and the copy in TCRdb shows in-frame clones only, minus some. The table shows more than 85,000 clones, with around 90% occurring only once. The source was CD4+ or CD8+ T cells sorted from blood, collected in a trial of the OX40 agonist ivuxolimab. The receptors shown here come from an adult with an advanced solid tumor such as melanoma, head and neck, liver or kidney cancer.

The V and J genes are TRBV4-1 and TRBJ2-1, with TRBD2 as a possible D gene (6 bases). Trimming took off 1 base at V and 3 bases at J, with 13 bases between the two ends. The length of the CDR3 is 16 residues. The germline gives CDR1 MGHRA, CDR2 YSYEKL. The DNA for the CDR3 is TGCGCCAGCAGCCAAGGGTCGGGAGTAGGCTACAATGAGCAGTTCTTC. It is translated as CASSQGSGVGYNEQFF.

The J gene is TRBJ2-7, the V gene TRBV2; 11 positions agree with TRBD1. The CDR3 has 15 residues. Germline V gene sequence: CDR1 SNHLY, CDR2 FYNNEI. Trimming took 1 base from V and 7 from J; bases not matched to a gene: 6. In DNA form, the CDR3 reads TGTGCCAGCAGTGAAGGGACAGGGGGCTGGAGGGAGCAGTACTTC. It specifies CASSEGTGGWREQYF.

The rearrangement joins TRBV5-1 to TRBJ2-5; 12 nucleotides align to TRBD1. The junction had 10 bases not matched to a gene; V was cut back by 5 bases and J by 2 bases. Germline V CDR1 and CDR2: SGHRS, YFSETQ. The CDR3 consists of 17 residues. For the CDR3, the DNA is TGCGCCAGCAGGAATAGGGGACAGGGGGCCGGGCAAGAGACCCAGTACTTC. Translating it yields CASRNRGQGAGQETQYF.

J is TRBJ1-2 and V is TRBV11-3; the D gene is possibly TRBD1 (6 bases). The germline V gene has CDR1 SGHNT and CDR2 YENEEA. The CDR3 has 14 residues. The germline V and J ends were trimmed by 4 bases and 4 bases, with 13 bases remaining between them. The CDR3: CASSSPGQPYGYTF. CDR3 sequence (DNA): TGTGCCAGCAGCTCTCCGGGACAACCCTATGGCTACACCTTC.

The chain has TRBV7-9 and TRBJ2-3; tentatively, D is TRBD1 or TRBD2 (5 bases each). The germline gives CDR1 SEHNR, CDR2 FQNEAQ (reference sequence). V shed 2 bases and J shed 3 bases, with 21 bases lying between them. CDR3 size: 18 residues. CDR3 residues: CASSLMGWGTLSTDTQYF. CDR3 nucleotides: TGTGCCAGCAGCTTAATGGGTTGGGGGACCCTCTCAACAGATACGCAGTATTTT.

This clone was counted a single time. This rearrangement joins TRBV6-1 to TRBJ1-1; D might be TRBD1 (6 bases). The germline V gene encodes CDR1 MNHNS and CDR2 SASEGT. V was shortened by 3 bases and J by 4 bases, with 18 bases between the two germline ends. The CDR3 runs to 16 residues. The chain's CDR3 is CASSDPGAPGGTEAFF. As DNA, the CDR3 is TGTGCCAGCAGTGACCCAGGGGCCCCGGGAGGCACTGAAGCTTTCTTT.

V is TRBV7-2 and J is TRBJ2-1; D is uncertain. Germline CDR1 is SGHTA and CDR2 is FQGNSA. This CDR3 spans 14 amino acids. Trimming removed 3 bases from V and 8 bases from J, with 14 bases in between. The CDR3 is CASSLAELSHEQFF. The CDR3 region has the DNA TGTGCCAGCAGCTTGGCGGAACTAAGCCATGAGCAGTTCTTC.

This chain connects TRBV15 to TRBJ1-1, with TRBD1 as a possible D gene (5 bases). Trimming cost V 1 base and J 5 bases, with 11 bases left between them. CDR3 length: 14 amino acids. Germline loops: CDR1 LNHNV, CDR2 YYDKDF (reference sequence). The CDR3 coding sequence is TGTGCCACCAGCAGAGGGGGGGGAGGTACTGAAGCTTTCTTT. Its protein is CATSRGGGGTEAFF.

This chain joins TRBV2 and TRBJ1-2; no clear D gene. Germline V gene lookup returns CDR1 SNHLY and CDR2 FYNNEI. V was trimmed by 9 bases and J by 4 bases, leaving 18 bases between them. The CDR3 runs 14 residues. This CDR3 is CASPQAVGRYGYTF. The DNA for the CDR3 is TGTGCCAGTCCCCAGGCCGTGGGTCGCTATGGCTACACCTTC. The full variable domain, with the rest looked up from reference TRBV2 and TRBJ1-2, is EPEVTQTPSHQVTQMGQEVILRCVPISNHLYFYWYRQILGQKVEFLVSFYNNEISEKSEIFDDQFSVERPDGSNFTLKIRSTKLEDSAMYFCASPQAVGRYGYTFGSGTRLTVV.

J is TRBJ2-7 and V is TRBV5-4; a weak D match, TRBD1 (6 bases). Germline lookup yields CDR1 SGHNT and CDR2 YYREEE (reference sequence). V lost 5 bases and J lost 1, with 19 bases in between. The CDR3 covers 16 residues. CDR3 nucleotides: TGTGCCAGCAGTCACGAAATGTCAGGGGATTCCTACGAGCAGTACTTC. Its protein is CASSHEMSGDSYEQYF. Supplemented by reference TRBV5-4 and TRBJ2-7, the full variable domain reads ETGVTQSPTHLIKTRGQQVTLRCSSQSGHNTVSWYQQALGQGPQFIFQYYREEENGRGNFPPRFSGLQFPNYSSELNVNALELDDSALYLCASSHEMSGDSYEQYFGPGTRLTVT.

This clone was found once. The gene calls are TRBV30 and TRBJ1-1; D might be TRBD1 (6 bases). Germline V gene data show CDR1 as GTSNPN and CDR2 as SVGIG (reference sequence). The CDR3 spans 13 residues. V dropped 0 bases and J dropped 3 bases, with 8 bases sitting between them. DNA of the CDR3: TGTGCCTGGAGTGTCAGGGGCGACACTGAAGCTTTCTTT. This codes for CAWSVRGDTEAFF.

This chain uses TRBV9 with TRBJ1-1, with D unresolved. Per the germline V gene, CDR1 is SGDLS and CDR2 is YYNGEE. The CDR3 extends over 13 amino acids. The V gene lost 0 bases and the J gene lost 4 bases, with 7 bases spanning the gap. CDR3 bases: TGTGCCAGCAGCGTAGGAACGGGCACTGAAGCTTTCTTT. Encoded protein: CASSVGTGTEAFF.

The rearrangement joins TRBV6-5 to TRBJ2-7; D unresolved. Looked up from germline, CDR1 is MNHEY and CDR2 is SVGAGI. The CDR3 has 12 residues. Trimming stripped 6 bases from V and 2 bases from J, with 8 bases between. The CDR3, as DNA: TGTGCCAGCAGCCCTCTCCCCTACGAGCAGTACTTC. Protein sequence: CASSPLPYEQYF.

In DNA form, the CDR3 reads TGTGCCAGCAGTTACTCGAACCCTGTGGACACTGAAGCTTTCTTT. Amino acids: CASSYSNPVDTEAFF. The chain joins TRBV6-6 to TRBJ1-1; no definite D call. The V end was cut by 0 bases, the J end by 3 bases, with 11 bases between. This CDR3 is built from 15 residues. The germline CDR1 and CDR2 sequences are MNHNY and SVGAGI (reference sequence).

This clone was detected a few times. The chain recombines TRBV5-4 with TRBJ2-5; D ambiguous. V gave up 3 bases and J gave up 2 bases, with 11 bases separating them. The CDR3 loop spans 14 amino acids. CDR1 is SGHNT and CDR2 is YYREEE in the germline V gene (reference sequence). The CDR3 reads CASSWQGSQETQYF. In DNA form, the CDR3 reads TGTGCCAGCAGCTGGCAAGGGTCACAAGAGACCCAGTACTTC.

This chain links TRBV4-1 with TRBJ2-5; either TRBD1 or TRBD2 may supply D (5 bases each). Trimming shortened V by 1 base and J by 4 bases, and 13 bases separated the two germline ends. Germline loops: CDR1 MGHRA, CDR2 YSYEKL. The CDR3 consists of 15 residues. The CDR3 bases are TGCGCCAGCAGCCAAGGAGGGGTGAAAGGAGAGACCCAGTACTTC. This sequence encodes CASSQGGVKGETQYF.

This rearrangement joins TRBV4-2 to TRBJ2-5; 9 positions match TRBD2. This CDR3 spans 14 amino acids. The V gene's germline CDR1 is LGHNA and CDR2 YNFKEQ. Losses at the gene ends were 3 bases for V and 3 bases for J; bases not matched to a gene: 2. CDR3 in DNA: TGTGCCAGCAGCCAGGGACTAGCAGAAGAGACCCAGTACTTC. Protein sequence: CASSQGLAEETQYF.

CDR3 region: CASSFGAAGAKETQYF. DNA of the CDR3: TGTGCCAGCAGCTTCGGTGCAGCGGGAGCAAAGGAGACCCAGTACTTC. This chain connects TRBV5-4 to TRBJ2-5, with 8 bases that match TRBD2. The CDR3 has 16 amino acids. After removal of 2 bases from V and 5 bases from J, the junction contained 11 bases not matched to a gene. Germline CDR1 reads SGHNT; CDR2 reads YYREEE (reference sequence).

The CDR3 loop reads CASSVQGFSPLHF. DNA for the CDR3: TGTGCCAGCAGTGTACAGGGTTTTTCACCCCTCCACTTT. V gene TRBV6-6 combines with J gene TRBJ1-6, with D possibly being TRBD1 (6 bases). The V and J ends lost 5 bases and 9 bases respectively, with 11 bases between them. The CDR3 has 13 residues. Germline values: CDR1 MNHNY, CDR2 SVGAGI (reference sequence).

This clone was counted only a few times. The genes are TRBV6-5 and TRBJ1-2, with D unresolved. V lost 6 bases and J lost 8, with 10 bases in between. Germline values: CDR1 MNHEY, CDR2 SVGAGI. CDR3 length equals 11 residues. Written as DNA, the CDR3 is TGTGCCAGCAGGAGGGAGGCGGGCTACACCTTC. As protein: CASRREAGYTF.

The V gene is TRBV10-3, the J gene TRBJ1-1, with 7 bases identical to TRBD1. CDR1 is ENHRY, CDR2 SYGVKD, per germline. The trim removed 3 bases at V and 1 base at J, leaving 2 bases unmatched. This CDR3 comprises 14 residues. The CDR3 nucleotides read TGTGCCATCAGTGATTGGGACAGGAACACTGAAGCTTTCTTT. Translated: CAISDWDRNTEAFF.

With regard to this clone: This same CDR3 is encoded by further DNA sequences in the sample. The V gene is TRBV2, the J gene TRBJ2-3; D is unresolved. The CDR3 covers 11 residues. V was trimmed by 5 bases and J by 3 bases, leaving 3 bases between them. Germline values: CDR1 SNHLY, CDR2 FYNNEI. CDR3 DNA sequence: TGTGCCAGCAGTTTGACAGATACGCAGTATTTT. It encodes CASSLTDTQYF.

This chain joins TRBV11-2 and TRBJ1-1, with D maybe TRBD1 (6 bases). Trimming removed 4 bases at V and 6 bases at J, with 15 bases between. The CDR3 is made up of 14 amino acids. CDR1 is SGHAT, CDR2 FQNNGV, per germline. The CDR3 DNA reads as TGTGCCAGCAGCTCAAGCAGGGGTATCCCTGAAGCTTTCTTT. It yields the protein CASSSSRGIPEAFF.

The chain combines TRBV5-6 with TRBJ1-2, with D perhaps TRBD1 (6 bases). Trimming removed 0 bases from V and 6 bases from J, with 12 bases in between. The CDR3 totals 14 residues. CDR1 SGHDT and CDR2 YYEEEE come from the germline V gene. The CDR3 spells CASSLGRTAHGYTF. For the CDR3, the DNA is TGTGCCAGCAGCTTGGGCCGGACAGCCCATGGCTACACCTTC. The full variable domain, in which reference TRBV5-6 and TRBJ1-2 provide the parts outside the CDR3, is DAGVTQSPTHLIKTRGQQVTLRCSPKSGHDTVSWYQQALGQGPQFIFQYYEEEERQRGNFPDRFSGHQFPNYSSELNVNALLLGDSALYLCASSLGRTAHGYTFGSGTRLTVV.

This sequence joins TRBV9 and TRBJ2-5; 12 positions match TRBD2. Trimming took 4 bases from V and 1 from J; bases not matched to a gene: 8. The germline V gene encodes CDR1 SGDLS and CDR2 YYNGEE. The CDR3 totals 17 residues. The CDR3 DNA sequence: TGTGCCAGCAGCCCGATGGGACTAGCGGGTTTCCAAGAGACCCAGTACTTC. Its translation: CASSPMGLAGFQETQYF.

The chain joins TRBV30 to TRBJ1-5, with a weak D call TRBD1 (5 bases). CDR1 is GTSNPN and CDR2 is SVGIG in the germline V gene (reference sequence). This CDR3 has 12 residues. V shed 5 bases and J shed 3 bases, with 8 bases lying between them. The CDR3: CAWDRPNQPQHF. The CDR3 bases are TGTGCCTGGGACAGACCCAATCAGCCCCAGCATTTT.

The chain carries TRBV7-9 and TRBJ2-3, with 7 bases aligning to TRBD2. V lost 4 bases to trimming and J lost 1 base; unmatched junction nucleotides: 5. CDR3 size: 15 residues. Germline values: CDR1 SEHNR, CDR2 FQNEAQ (reference sequence). This CDR3 is CASSSQGGGTDTQYF. Here the CDR3 DNA reads TGTGCCAGCAGCTCGCAGGGAGGGGGCACAGATACGCAGTATTTT.

V usage is TRBV7-3 and J usage is TRBJ1-2; no clear D gene. Trimming stripped 5 bases from V and 7 bases from J, with 20 bases between. CDR1 SGHTA and CDR2 FQGTGA come from the germline V gene. The CDR3 extends over 15 amino acids. CDR3 DNA sequence: TGTGCCAGCAGCCCGGGTCGGAGTATCTCAATTGGCTACACCTTC. Translated: CASSPGRSISIGYTF.

This chain joins TRBV4-3 and TRBJ1-1; D is ambiguous. The CDR3 totals 14 residues. The V and J ends lost 3 bases and 1 base respectively, with 9 bases between them. CDR1 LGHNA and CDR2 YSLEER come from the germline V gene. CDR3 bases: TGCGCCAGCAGCCACACTGGACGGAACACTGAAGCTTTCTTT. Translation: CASSHTGRNTEAFF.